The 22 T cell receptor beta chains presented below share a single source sample, sequenced in a study of blood T cell repertoires in COVID-19. Produced via immunoSEQ multiplex PCR; TCRdb's table is partial and in-frame only. The sample includes hundreds of thousands of clones, about four fifths of them seen just once. Input material: peripheral blood. Source of these receptors: a woman between 65 and 79 years old with acute or convalescent COVID-19.

CDR3: CASSGQGNSPLHF. The CDR3 coding sequence is TGTGCCAGCAGCGGACAGGGGAATTCACCCCTCCACTTT. This chain connects TRBV7-9 to TRBJ1-6, with 9 bases lining up with TRBD1. CDR1 and CDR2 (germline): SEHNR, FQNEAQ (reference sequence). The CDR3 consists of 13 residues. The V segment lost 5 bases and the J segment 7 bases; nucleotides outside the gene matches: 0.

This clone has only a few counts. This chain links TRBV28 with TRBJ2-1, with a tentative D call TRBD1 (6 bases). Trimming cost V 7 bases and J 0 bases, with 7 bases left between them. The CDR3 length is 13 residues. CDR1 is MDHEN, CDR2 SYDVKM, per germline. CDR3 DNA sequence: TGTGCCAGCAACAGGGCCTCCTACAATGAGCAGTTCTTC. Protein: CASNRASYNEQFF.

The chain carries TRBV28 and TRBJ2-3; possible D gene TRBD2, 5 bases. V was trimmed by 6 bases and J by 3 bases, leaving 16 bases between them. CDR1 MDHEN and CDR2 SYDVKM come from the germline V gene. The CDR3 sequence is 15 residues long. The CDR3 protein is CASSPLGEWTDTQYF. DNA of the CDR3: TGTGCCAGCAGCCCTCTCGGGGAGTGGACAGATACGCAGTATTTT.

This clone has just a few counts. V is TRBV6-2 or TRBV6-3 and J is TRBJ2-6; D possibly corresponds to TRBD1 (7 bases). The CDR3 runs to 17 residues. The V gene lost 5 bases and the J gene lost 4 bases, with 18 bases spanning the gap. Germline CDR1 is MNHEY and CDR2 is SVGEGT. CDR3 sequence: CASSPYRGGLGANVLTF. CDR3 bases: TGTGCCAGCAGTCCCTACAGGGGAGGTTTGGGGGCCAACGTCCTGACTTTC.

This chain joins TRBV6-1 and TRBJ1-3; 8 bases match TRBD1. CDR3 length: 15 amino acids. J lost 0 bases, V lost 3 bases, and 1 base had no gene match. The germline V gene encodes CDR1 MNHNS and CDR2 SASEGT. The CDR3 coding sequence is TGTGCCAGCAGTGACGGGACAGGCTCTGGAAACACCATATATTTT. It codes for CASSDGTGSGNTIYF.

The chain recombines TRBV5-1 with TRBJ1-2, with TRBD1 matching over 8 bases. The CDR3 sequence is 15 residues long. Losses at the gene ends were 4 bases for V and 5 bases for J; bases not matched to a gene: 10. Germline V lookup: CDR1 SGHRS, CDR2 YFSETQ. The CDR3 sequence: CASSASGTGLYGYTF. CDR3 nucleotides: TGCGCCAGCAGCGCCTCCGGGACAGGCCTATATGGCTACACCTTC.

The chain joins TRBV19 to TRBJ1-3; TRBD1 might be the D (5 bases). Germline CDR1 LNHDA, CDR2 SQIVND (reference sequence). Trimming cost V 7 bases and J 0 bases, with 13 bases left between them. The CDR3 covers 15 residues. CDR3 loop: CASNTGRLSGNTIYF. The CDR3 DNA reads as TGTGCCAGTAACACAGGTCGACTCTCTGGAAACACCATATATTTT.

This chain joins TRBV12-3 or TRBV12-4 and TRBJ2-3, with D hard to call. There are 13 residues in the CDR3. V lost 1 base and J lost 5, with 7 bases in between. This chain's CDR3 is CASSLDRVDTQYF. DNA for the CDR3: TGTGCCAGCAGTTTAGATCGGGTAGATACGCAGTATTTT.

This rearrangement joins TRBV6-1 to TRBJ2-3; 10 bases match TRBD2. Germline CDR1 reads MNHNS; CDR2 reads SASEGT. V lost 3 bases, J lost 8 bases, and 8 bases stayed unmatched. This CDR3 has 15 residues. The CDR3 sequence is CASSDQAGGLGTQYF. As DNA, the CDR3 is TGTGCCAGCAGTGATCAAGCGGGGGGGCTAGGTACGCAGTATTTT.

This clone was found a few times. V usage is TRBV3-1 (or the pseudogene TRBV3-2) and J usage is TRBJ1-2, with TRBD1 as a possible D gene (6 bases). V was cut by 1 base and J by 4 bases, with 10 bases left in between. The germline gives CDR1 LGHDT, CDR2 YNNKEL (reference sequence). The CDR3 length is 14 residues. The CDR3: CASSQGTGPYGYTF. The CDR3 DNA sequence: TGTGCCAGCAGCCAAGGAACAGGGCCCTATGGCTACACCTTC.

The rearrangement links TRBV10-3 to TRBJ1-1; unclear D gene. The CDR3 has 13 amino acids. Germline V gives CDR1 ENHRY, CDR2 SYGVKD. The V end lost 2 bases, the J end lost 2 bases, and 6 bases lay between the germline ends. The CDR3 DNA follows: TGTGCCATCAGTGAGGAGGGTAACACTGAAGCTTTCTTT. Translated: CAISEEGNTEAFF.

This clone has only one observation. This chain links TRBV2 with TRBJ1-2; D remains unclear. CDR1 and CDR2 from the germline V gene are SNHLY and FYNNEI. With 0 bases removed from V and 8 bases from J, the gap between germline ends came to 10 bases. The CDR3 is 13 amino acids. The CDR3 spells CASSEALQEGYTF. The DNA of the CDR3 is TGTGCCAGCAGTGAAGCGCTTCAGGAAGGCTACACCTTC.

The rearrangement links TRBV5-4 to TRBJ1-2; TRBD1 agrees at 10 bases. Germline V CDR1 and CDR2: SGHNT, YYREEE (reference sequence). The V and J ends lost 2 bases and 8 bases, in that order; junction bases with no gene match: 6. This CDR3 comprises 14 residues. The CDR3 region is CASSLGQGVWGYTF. Here the CDR3 DNA reads TGTGCCAGCAGCTTAGGACAGGGGGTATGGGGCTACACCTTC.

V usage is TRBV27 and J usage is TRBJ1-4; D unresolved. Germline V gene sequence: CDR1 MNHEY, CDR2 SMNVEV (reference sequence). The CDR3 extends over 12 amino acids. V dropped 2 bases and J dropped 8 bases, with 6 bases sitting between them. In DNA form, the CDR3 reads TGTGCCAGCAGTTTAAGAGGGGAAAAACTGTTTTTT. Residues: CASSLRGEKLFF.

This clone was found a few times. The V gene is TRBV19, the J gene TRBJ2-3; 8 bases fit TRBD2. The CDR3 runs 14 residues. CDR1 is LNHDA and CDR2 is SQIVND in the germline V gene (reference sequence). The J segment lost 4 bases and the V segment lost 6 bases, leaving 6 bases of the junction unmatched. CDR3 in DNA: TGTGCCAGTAGATATCGGGGGGGGGCAGATACGCAGTATTTT. This translates into CASRYRGGADTQYF.

In DNA form, the CDR3 reads TGTGCCAGCAGTGAAATCGGCAATCAGCCCCAGCATTTT. The encoded protein is CASSEIGNQPQHF. This rearrangement joins TRBV6-1 to TRBJ1-5; D remains ambiguous. CDR3 length equals 13 residues. Trimming took off 2 bases at V and 2 bases at J, with 4 bases between the two ends. Germline V gene sequence: CDR1 MNHNS, CDR2 SASEGT.

The DNA of the CDR3 is TGTGCCAGCAGCCAACGGTCACAGGGGGTGGTCACCGGGGAGCTGTTTTTT. This sequence encodes CASSQRSQGVVTGELFF. V usage is TRBV7-9 and J usage is TRBJ2-2, with 8 positions matching TRBD1. Germline CDR1 is SEHNR and CDR2 is FQNEAQ (reference sequence). Unmatched junction bases numbered 12, after V lost 5 bases and J lost 4 bases. This CDR3 region has 17 residues.

The chain links TRBV11-2 to TRBJ2-5; 11 nucleotides line up with TRBD1. The CDR3 runs to 15 residues. The V and J ends lost 5 bases and 5 bases, in that order; junction bases with no gene match: 7. CDR1 and CDR2 (germline): SGHAT, FQNNGV. The CDR3 loop reads CASSRPGTGGETQYF. CDR3 sequence (DNA): TGTGCCAGCAGCCGGCCGGGGACAGGGGGGGAGACCCAGTACTTC.

V usage is TRBV3-1 (or the pseudogene TRBV3-2) and J usage is TRBJ1-5, with 10 positions matching TRBD1. Trimming at V came to 4 bases and at J to 1 base, leaving 10 bases not matched to a gene. Per the germline V gene, CDR1 is LGHDT and CDR2 is YNNKEL (reference sequence). The CDR3 consists of 18 residues. The CDR3 protein is CASSLRTGGNPSNQPQHF. The CDR3 region has the DNA TGTGCCAGCAGCCTTAGGACAGGGGGGAATCCAAGCAATCAGCCCCAGCATTTT.

The gene calls are TRBV12-3 or TRBV12-4 and TRBJ2-5; no definite D call. The V end lost 4 bases, the J end lost 5 bases, and 11 bases lay between the germline ends. The length of the CDR3 is 13 residues. The CDR3 here is CASSSQAVETQYF. The CDR3 DNA reads TGTGCCAGCAGTTCCCAGGCCGTTGAGACCCAGTACTTC.

The CDR3 sequence: CASSQRTGNTEAFF. DNA of the CDR3: TGTGCCAGCAGCCAAAGGACAGGGAACACTGAAGCTTTCTTT. The gene calls are TRBV3-1 (or the pseudogene TRBV3-2) and TRBJ1-1, with TRBD1 matching 7 bases. Germline CDR1 reads LGHDT; CDR2 reads YNNKEL (reference sequence). CDR3 size: 14 residues. V trimming: 2 bases; J trimming: 1 base; junction bases outside the gene matches: 1.

The genes are TRBV5-1 and TRBJ2-4; no firm D call. Germline CDR1 is SGHRS and CDR2 is YFSETQ. This CDR3 has 13 amino acids. With 4 bases removed from V and 3 bases from J, the gap between germline ends came to 8 bases. The CDR3 region has the DNA TGCGCCAGCAGCCCTCACAGCAAAAACATTCAGTACTTC. This codes for CASSPHSKNIQYF.